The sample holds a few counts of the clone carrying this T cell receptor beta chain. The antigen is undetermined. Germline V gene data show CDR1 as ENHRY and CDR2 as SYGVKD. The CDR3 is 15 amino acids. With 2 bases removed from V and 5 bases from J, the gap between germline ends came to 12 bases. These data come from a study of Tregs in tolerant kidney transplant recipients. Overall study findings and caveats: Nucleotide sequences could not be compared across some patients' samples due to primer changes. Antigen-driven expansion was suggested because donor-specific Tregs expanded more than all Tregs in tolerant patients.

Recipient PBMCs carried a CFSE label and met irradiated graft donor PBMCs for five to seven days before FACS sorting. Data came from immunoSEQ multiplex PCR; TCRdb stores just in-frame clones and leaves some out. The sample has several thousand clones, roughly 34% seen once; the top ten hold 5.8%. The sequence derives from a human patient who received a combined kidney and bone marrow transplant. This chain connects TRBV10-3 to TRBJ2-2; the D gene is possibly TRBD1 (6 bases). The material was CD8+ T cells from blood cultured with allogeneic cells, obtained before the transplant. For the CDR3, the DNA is TGTGCCATCAGTGAGCCGACAACAGGGACCGGGGAGCTGTTTTTT. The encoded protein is CAISEPTTGTGELFF.